The present T cell receptor beta chain was sequenced within a study of post-analysis software for immune sequencing data. About the research overall: Courses of disease covered relapsing-remitting, secondary progressive and progressive-relapsing multiple sclerosis.

Regarding this clonotype: Its cognate antigen is unknown.

The length of the CDR3 is 17 residues. V lost 6 bases, J lost 1 base, and 9 bases stayed unmatched. Germline values: CDR1 MNHEY, CDR2 SMNVEV (reference sequence). Unique molecular identifiers featured in each of the TCR beta cDNA libraries. Between about 0.85 and 10 million T cells gave rise to approximately 520,000 cDNA molecules. TCRdb used MiXCR to reprocess the PCR reads, holding one entry per CDR3 protein. In the table there are some 700,000 distinct CDR3 sequences, roughly three fifths of which are singletons. Whole-study findings and limits: Compared with controls, patients showed significantly lower normalized Chao1 diversity. Controls showed lower frequencies than patients for roughly 5 TRBV segments, and TRBV5-6, TRBV5-1 and TRBV20-1 were among these.

This clonotype originated in a girl aged 2 to 9 with multiple sclerosis. The chain uses TRBV27 and TRBJ2-6, with TRBD1 matching over 7 bases. The sample consisted of blood. In DNA form, the CDR3 reads TGTGCCAGCAGCTACGGGGACAGCTCTTCTGGGGCCAACGTCCTGACTTTC. Its translation is CASSYGDSSSGANVLTF.